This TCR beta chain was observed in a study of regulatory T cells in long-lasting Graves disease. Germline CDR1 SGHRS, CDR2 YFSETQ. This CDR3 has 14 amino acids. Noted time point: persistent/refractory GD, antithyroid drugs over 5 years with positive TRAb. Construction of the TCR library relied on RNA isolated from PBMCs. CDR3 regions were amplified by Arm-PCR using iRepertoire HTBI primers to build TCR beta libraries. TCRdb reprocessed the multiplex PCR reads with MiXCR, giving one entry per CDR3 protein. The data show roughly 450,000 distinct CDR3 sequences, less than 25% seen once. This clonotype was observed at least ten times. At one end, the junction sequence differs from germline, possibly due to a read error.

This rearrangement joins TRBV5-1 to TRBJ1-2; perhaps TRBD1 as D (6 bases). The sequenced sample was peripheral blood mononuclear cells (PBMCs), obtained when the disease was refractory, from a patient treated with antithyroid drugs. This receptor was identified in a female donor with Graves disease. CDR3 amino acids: CASSRTESNYGYTF. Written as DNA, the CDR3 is TGTGCCAGCAGCCGGACAGAATCTAACTATGGCTACACCTTC.